This is a list of T cell receptor beta chains from one sample in a study of blood T cell repertoires in COVID-19. TCRdb keeps only in-frame clones here, not all; method: immunoSEQ multiplex PCR. This repertoire shows roughly 100,000 clones, about 89% found once; its top ten account for roughly 4%. The sequencing sample was made of peripheral blood. The receptors shown here come from a woman in her 50s in a cohort sampled during active COVID-19. Both conserved end residues are part of each CDR3. The D gene is left open where the match is weak. The size of a clone is reported for some rows only, either as once, few or many, or as a class for expanded clones.

d_call: .; v_call: TRBV5-1; clone_size: once; j_call: TRBJ1-1; cdr3_nt: TGCGCCAGCAGCTTGAGCGTGACCCCGAACACTGAAGCTTTCTTT; cdr3_aa: CASSLSVTPNTEAFF
d_call: TRBD2; v_call: TRBV7-2; clone_size: .; j_call: TRBJ2-5; cdr3_nt: TGTGCCAGCAGCAGAAGACTAGCGGGGGGGGAGACCCAGTACTTC; cdr3_aa: CASSRRLAGGETQYF
d_call: TRBD1; v_call: TRBV19; clone_size: .; j_call: TRBJ1-2; cdr3_nt: TGTGCCAGTAGTCTACGGACAGGCAGGGAAGAGGATGGCTACACCTTC; cdr3_aa: CASSLRTGREEDGYTF
d_call: TRBD1; v_call: TRBV6-1; clone_size: .; j_call: TRBJ2-7; cdr3_nt: TGTGCCAGCAGTGCGACCTCCGGGACAGGGGTTTCCGAGCAGTACTTC; cdr3_aa: CASSATSGTGVSEQYF
d_call: .; v_call: TRBV6-1; clone_size: few; j_call: TRBJ1-2; cdr3_nt: TGTGCCAGCAGTGAAGGTGGGACAAACTATGGCTACACCTTC; cdr3_aa: CASSEGGTNYGYTF
d_call: .; v_call: TRBV6-6; clone_size: .; j_call: TRBJ1-2; cdr3_nt: TGTGCCAGCAGTTACGGGCGCGCGGACAGCCCGGGTGGCTACACCTTC; cdr3_aa: CASSYGRADSPGGYTF
d_call: TRBD2; v_call: TRBV30; clone_size: .; j_call: TRBJ2-2; cdr3_nt: TGTGCCTGGAGCCCGGGGGGGGGTAACACCGGGGAGCTGTTTTTT; cdr3_aa: CAWSPGGGNTGELFF
d_call: TRBD1; v_call: TRBV6-5; clone_size: .; j_call: TRBJ1-6; cdr3_nt: TGTGCCAGCAGCAGCCCGGGACAGGGTTCCACTCTCCACTTT; cdr3_aa: CASSSPGQGSTLHF
d_call: TRBD2; v_call: TRBV19; clone_size: .; j_call: TRBJ2-3; cdr3_nt: TGTGCCAGTAGTCGTGCACCCCTAGCGGGACGTAGCACAGATACGCAGTATTTT; cdr3_aa: CASSRAPLAGRSTDTQYF
d_call: TRBD2; v_call: TRBV6-1; clone_size: .; j_call: TRBJ2-2; cdr3_nt: TGTGCCAGCAGAGAAGGGACTAGTAACACCGGGGAGCTGTTTTTT; cdr3_aa: CASREGTSNTGELFF
d_call: .; v_call: TRBV2; clone_size: .; j_call: TRBJ1-2; cdr3_nt: TGTGCCAGCAGTGTGGAGGGGAACTATGGCTACACCTTC; cdr3_aa: CASSVEGNYGYTF
d_call: .; v_call: TRBV7-8; clone_size: .; j_call: TRBJ1-3; cdr3_nt: TGTGCCAGCAGCTTGGGGGGAATAAGGTCTGGAAACACCATATATTTT; cdr3_aa: CASSLGGIRSGNTIYF
d_call: .; v_call: TRBV11-3; clone_size: .; j_call: TRBJ1-3; cdr3_nt: TGTGCCAGCAGTACTGGAAACACCATATATTTT; cdr3_aa: CASSTGNTIYF
d_call: .; v_call: TRBV3-1/TRBV3-2; clone_size: once; j_call: TRBJ1-2; cdr3_nt: TGTGCCAGCAGCCAAGGCTCGGTGACATTCTATGGCTACACCTTC; cdr3_aa: CASSQGSVTFYGYTF
d_call: .; v_call: TRBV19; clone_size: .; j_call: TRBJ2-5; cdr3_nt: TGTGCCACCTCTCAGGATGGGGGGGAGACCCAGTACTTC; cdr3_aa: CATSQDGGETQYF
d_call: TRBD1; v_call: TRBV9; clone_size: few; j_call: TRBJ1-1; cdr3_nt: TGTGCCAGCAGCGGACGAGGGACAGGGGACACTGAAGCTTTCTTT; cdr3_aa: CASSGRGTGDTEAFF
d_call: TRBD1; v_call: TRBV2; clone_size: once; j_call: TRBJ2-5; cdr3_nt: TGTGCCAGCTACAGGGGGCAAGAGACCCAGTACTTC; cdr3_aa: CASYRGQETQYF
d_call: .; v_call: TRBV3-1/TRBV3-2; clone_size: .; j_call: TRBJ1-2; cdr3_nt: TGTGCCAGCACCCAACAACAGGGCGGCTATGGCTACACCTTC; cdr3_aa: CASTQQQGGYGYTF
d_call: .; v_call: TRBV27; clone_size: .; j_call: TRBJ1-2; cdr3_nt: TGTGCCAGCAGTCCTACCCATGGAGGTAACTATGGCTACACCTTC; cdr3_aa: CASSPTHGGNYGYTF
d_call: .; v_call: TRBV6-6; clone_size: .; j_call: TRBJ2-7; cdr3_nt: TGTGCCAGCAGTTATTTACAGGTCCACGAGCAGTACTTC; cdr3_aa: CASSYLQVHEQYF
d_call: .; v_call: TRBV7-8; clone_size: .; j_call: TRBJ2-5; cdr3_nt: TGTGCCAGCAGCCAAGCGGCCGGGGGTGAGACCCAGTACTTC; cdr3_aa: CASSQAAGGETQYF
d_call: TRBD2; v_call: TRBV19; clone_size: .; j_call: TRBJ2-3; cdr3_nt: TGTGCCAGTTTTTGGCGGGGGATCACAGATACGCAGTATTTT; cdr3_aa: CASFWRGITDTQYF
d_call: .; v_call: TRBV19; clone_size: once; j_call: TRBJ2-3; cdr3_nt: TGTGCCAGTAGTATAGCGGGTTACACAGATACGCAGTATTTT; cdr3_aa: CASSIAGYTDTQYF
d_call: .; v_call: TRBV13; clone_size: .; j_call: TRBJ1-6; cdr3_nt: TGTGCCAGCAGCCCGCAAGTGAGCTCCTATAATTCACCCCTCCACTTT; cdr3_aa: CASSPQVSSYNSPLHF
d_call: .; v_call: TRBV14; clone_size: once; j_call: TRBJ1-2; cdr3_nt: TGTGCCAGCAGCCCAGTAATGGGGGCATACTATGGCTACACCTTC; cdr3_aa: CASSPVMGAYYGYTF
d_call: TRBD2; v_call: TRBV5-1; clone_size: few; j_call: TRBJ2-1; cdr3_nt: TGCGCCAGCAGCTTAGCGGGAACTAACAATGAGCAGTTCTTC; cdr3_aa: CASSLAGTNNEQFF
d_call: .; v_call: TRBV7-3; clone_size: .; j_call: TRBJ2-5; cdr3_nt: TGTGCCAGCAGCTTAGGGGGCGACCAAGAGACCCAGTACTTC; cdr3_aa: CASSLGGDQETQYF
d_call: .; v_call: TRBV28; clone_size: .; j_call: TRBJ1-5; cdr3_nt: TGTGCCAGCAGTCCCCTGAATCAGCCCCAGCATTTT; cdr3_aa: CASSPLNQPQHF
d_call: .; v_call: TRBV24-1; clone_size: once; j_call: TRBJ2-2; cdr3_nt: TGTGCCACCAGCGTCCCCCGGGAAACCGGGGAGCTGTTTTTT; cdr3_aa: CATSVPRETGELFF
d_call: TRBD2; v_call: TRBV5-8; clone_size: .; j_call: TRBJ2-1; cdr3_nt: TGTGCCAGCAGGGTCACTAGCGGGAGTTACAATGAGCAGTTCTTC; cdr3_aa: CASRVTSGSYNEQFF
d_call: TRBD1; v_call: TRBV7-9; clone_size: .; j_call: TRBJ2-3; cdr3_nt: TGTGCCAGCAGCTTAGTGACAGGGAGTACAGATACGCAGTATTTT; cdr3_aa: CASSLVTGSTDTQYF
d_call: .; v_call: TRBV7-8; clone_size: .; j_call: TRBJ2-7; cdr3_nt: TGTGCCAGCAGCTGGAGCGTCCCCCCGATGTACGAGCAGTACTTC; cdr3_aa: CASSWSVPPMYEQYF
d_call: .; v_call: TRBV7-8; clone_size: once; j_call: TRBJ1-1; cdr3_nt: TGTGCCAGCAGCGCGAACAGTAATATGAACACTGAAGCTTTCTTT; cdr3_aa: CASSANSNMNTEAFF
d_call: .; v_call: TRBV5-1; clone_size: .; j_call: TRBJ2-5; cdr3_nt: TGCGCCAGCAGCTTCGGGGACTCCGAGACCCAGTACTTC; cdr3_aa: CASSFGDSETQYF
d_call: .; v_call: TRBV18; clone_size: .; j_call: TRBJ2-2; cdr3_nt: TGTGCCAGCTCACCTCGACAGAACGCGAACACCGGGGAGCTGTTTTTT; cdr3_aa: CASSPRQNANTGELFF
d_call: .; v_call: TRBV28; clone_size: .; j_call: TRBJ1-5; cdr3_nt: TGTGCCAGCAGTCTTAGAAATCAGCCCCAGCATTTT; cdr3_aa: CASSLRNQPQHF
d_call: TRBD1; v_call: TRBV30; clone_size: .; j_call: TRBJ2-7; cdr3_nt: TGTGCCTGGACCCGACAGGGTTGGGGCGAGCAGTACTTC; cdr3_aa: CAWTRQGWGEQYF
d_call: .; v_call: TRBV11-2; clone_size: .; j_call: TRBJ2-7; cdr3_nt: TGTGCCAGCAGCCCCCGGACAACCCGCCCCTACGAGCAGTACTTC; cdr3_aa: CASSPRTTRPYEQYF
d_call: TRBD2; v_call: TRBV18; clone_size: .; j_call: TRBJ2-7; cdr3_nt: TGTGCCAGCTCACCACTAGGACTAGCGGGAGGGCCCGGCGAGCAGTACTTC; cdr3_aa: CASSPLGLAGGPGEQYF
d_call: .; v_call: TRBV21-1; clone_size: .; j_call: TRBJ2-7; cdr3_nt: TGTGCCAGCAGCAAAAACAGGGTCACACTCCCTACGAGCAAGCCTTGCCCCTACGAGCAGTACTTC; cdr3_aa: CASSKNRVTLPTSKPCPYEQYF
d_call: TRBD1; v_call: TRBV6-5; clone_size: .; j_call: TRBJ1-5; cdr3_nt: TGTGCCAGCAGCCGACAGGGTAACAATCAGCCCCAGCATTTT; cdr3_aa: CASSRQGNNQPQHF
d_call: .; v_call: TRBV5-1; clone_size: .; j_call: TRBJ2-5; cdr3_nt: TGCGCCAGCAGCTATTCCGGGGGAGGGGGCCAAGAGACCCAGTACTTC; cdr3_aa: CASSYSGGGGQETQYF
d_call: .; v_call: TRBV3-1/TRBV3-2; clone_size: .; j_call: TRBJ1-5; cdr3_nt: TGTGCCAGCAGCCTCAGGGGTCAGCCCCAGCATTTT; cdr3_aa: CASSLRGQPQHF
d_call: .; v_call: TRBV6-6; clone_size: .; j_call: TRBJ2-5; cdr3_nt: TGTGCCAGCAGTTATGGGTCCCAGGGGGAGACCCAGTACTTC; cdr3_aa: CASSYGSQGETQYF
d_call: .; v_call: TRBV5-6; clone_size: .; j_call: TRBJ1-1; cdr3_nt: TGTGCCAGCAGCTTGTTTTTTTCTGTGAACACTGAAGCTTTCTTT; cdr3_aa: CASSLFFSVNTEAFF
d_call: TRBD2; v_call: TRBV5-4; clone_size: once; j_call: TRBJ2-1; cdr3_nt: TGTGCCAGCAGTTCGAAGCGGGAAGGCAATGAGCAGTTCTTC; cdr3_aa: CASSSKREGNEQFF
d_call: .; v_call: TRBV9; clone_size: .; j_call: TRBJ2-2; cdr3_nt: TGTGCCAGCATGCCTAGCCCGAACACCGGGGAGCTGTTTTTT; cdr3_aa: CASMPSPNTGELFF
d_call: TRBD2; v_call: TRBV7-9; clone_size: .; j_call: TRBJ2-3; cdr3_nt: TGTGCCAGCAGCTTAGATCTAGCGGCTTACACAGATACGCAGTATTTT; cdr3_aa: CASSLDLAAYTDTQYF
d_call: .; v_call: TRBV6-6; clone_size: .; j_call: TRBJ1-1; cdr3_nt: TGTGCCAGCAGTTACTCGACAGGTCGGATTACTGAAGCTTTCTTT; cdr3_aa: CASSYSTGRITEAFF
d_call: TRBD1; v_call: TRBV6-1; clone_size: few; j_call: TRBJ1-6; cdr3_nt: TGTGCCAGCAGTGAGGACCTGGGACAGTATAATTCACCCCTCCACTTT; cdr3_aa: CASSEDLGQYNSPLHF
d_call: TRBD2; v_call: TRBV5-1; clone_size: .; j_call: TRBJ2-3; cdr3_nt: TGCGCCAGCATGACTAGCGGGAGGGTGGATACGCAGTATTTT; cdr3_aa: CASMTSGRVDTQYF
d_call: .; v_call: TRBV4-1; clone_size: .; j_call: TRBJ2-3; cdr3_nt: TGCGCCAGCAGCCAAGGTCGTGGGTTGAGCGGGTTCCGCACAGATACGCAGTATTTT; cdr3_aa: CASSQGRGLSGFRTDTQYF
d_call: TRBD2; v_call: TRBV27; clone_size: .; j_call: TRBJ2-7; cdr3_nt: TGTGCCAGCAGGGGACTAGCGGGGGCCAGCTACGAGCAGTACTTC; cdr3_aa: CASRGLAGASYEQYF